These T cell receptor beta chains were read from a single sample in a study of T-cell reconstitution after alpha-beta-depleted transplantation in children. TCRdb re-called the PCR reads with MiXCR, one entry per CDR3 protein. The repertoire has approximately 490,000 distinct CDR3 sequences, under 12% of them found once; the top ten carry around 2%. The sample was PBMCs, taken before TCRalphabeta/CD19-depleted stem cell transplant. The source of these receptors is a child younger than 10 with inherited bone marrow failure, due to receive a stem cell transplant. Both conserved end residues are part of each CDR3. The D gene is left open where the match is weak. For some rows the clone size is stated as once, few or many, or as a class when expanded; others skip it.

v_call,clone_size,j_call,d_call,cdr3_aa,cdr3_nt
TRBV5-1,many,TRBJ2-7,NA,CASSLEPGNSYEQYF,TGCGCCAGCAGCTTGGAACCCGGAAATTCCTACGAGCAGTACTTC
TRBV5-1,many,TRBJ2-1,TRBD2,CASSLGLAGVEYNEQFF,TGCGCCAGCAGCTTGGGTTTAGCGGGAGTGGAGTACAATGAGCAGTTCTTC
TRBV2,many,TRBJ2-5,TRBD2,CASSASGLGQETQYF,TGTGCCAGCAGTGCCAGCGGACTAGGACAAGAGACCCAGTACTTC
TRBV4-3,many,TRBJ2-7,NA,CASSQEGVSYEQYF,TGCGCCAGCAGCCAAGAGGGAGTCTCCTACGAGCAGTACTTC
TRBV6-1,many,TRBJ2-1,TRBD2,CASSVVAGGNEQFF,TGTGCCAGCAGTGTAGTAGCGGGAGGGAATGAGCAGTTCTTC
TRBV6-5,many,TRBJ2-7,TRBD2,CASSYGKVAGVPSYEQYF,TGTGCCAGCAGTTACGGGAAGGTAGCGGGAGTCCCCTCCTACGAGCAGTACTTC
TRBV4-3,many,TRBJ2-2,TRBD2,CASSQDQSGSNPGELFF,TGCGCCAGCAGCCAAGACCAGAGCGGGAGTAACCCCGGGGAGCTGTTTTTT
TRBV21-1,many,TRBJ2-5,NA,CARRGPGETQYF,TGTGCCAGGCGGGGTCCCGGGGAGACCCAGTACTTC
TRBV20-1,many,TRBJ2-3,TRBD1,CSAKTGISTARTDTQYF,TGCAGTGCGAAGACAGGGATAAGCACCGCCAGAACAGATACGCAGTATTTT
TRBV27,many,TRBJ2-1,NA,CASERRRGQGNNEQFF,TGTGCCAGCGAACGCCGTCGGGGACAAGGGAATAATGAGCAGTTCTTC
TRBV4-1,many,TRBJ2-4,NA,CASSQANRNIQYF,TGCGCCAGCAGCCAAGCGAACCGGAACATTCAGTACTTC
TRBV4-3,many,TRBJ2-2,NA,CASSPGVLNTGELFF,TGCGCCAGCAGCCCTGGGGTCTTGAACACCGGGGAGCTGTTTTTT
TRBV6-4,many,TRBJ2-1,NA,CASSDSGGGYNEQFF,TGTGCCAGCAGTGACTCGGGAGGGGGATACAATGAGCAGTTCTTC
TRBV20-1,many,TRBJ2-3,TRBD2,CSASSGSSHTQYF,TGCAGTGCTTCTAGCGGGAGTAGCCATACGCAGTATTTT
TRBV28,many,TRBJ2-7,TRBD2,CASSTLTSGRSYEQYF,TGTGCCAGCAGTACCCTGACTAGCGGGCGCTCCTACGAGCAGTACTTC
TRBV12-3/TRBV12-4,few,TRBJ2-1,TRBD2,CASMGASGFRSYNEQFF,TGTGCCAGCATGGGGGCTAGCGGGTTCCGATCCTACAATGAGCAGTTCTTC
TRBV25-1,many,TRBJ1-2,NA,CASSTSDRNYGYTF,NA
TRBV12-3/TRBV12-4,many,TRBJ1-5,NA,CASSLVGPADQPQHF,TGTGCCAGCAGTTTAGTGGGGCCTGCGGACCAGCCCCAGCATTTT
TRBV2,NA,TRBJ2-5,TRBD2,CARSSPGASGIPLQETQYF,TGTGCCCGCAGTTCCCCGGGGGCTAGCGGGATTCCCCTCCAAGAGACCCAGTACTTC
TRBV6-1,NA,TRBJ2-3,TRBD2,CASRRRLAGEADTQYF,TGTGCCAGCAGACGGCGACTAGCGGGAGAAGCAGATACGCAGTATTTT
TRBV9,many,TRBJ2-1,TRBD2,CASSARLAGAYNEQFF,TGTGCCAGCAGCGCCCGACTAGCGGGAGCCTACAATGAGCAGTTCTTC
TRBV11-2,many,TRBJ2-1,NA,CASSLWFEQFF,TGTGCCAGCAGCTTATGGTTTGAGCAGTTCTTC
TRBV7-7,many,TRBJ2-5,TRBD1,CASSLGQGNFETQYF,TGTGCTAGCAGCCTGGGACAGGGGAATTTCGAGACCCAGTACTTC
TRBV12-3/TRBV12-4,many,TRBJ2-1,TRBD1,CASRPGTGVSNEQFF,TGTGCCAGCAGACCCGGGACAGGGGTCTCCAATGAGCAGTTCTTC
TRBV12-3/TRBV12-4,many,TRBJ2-4,NA,CASSYRVAKNIQYF,TGTGCCAGCAGTTACAGGGTAGCCAAAAACATTCAGTACTTC
TRBV4-3,few,TRBJ2-2,NA,CASSQEAGWNTGELFF,TGCGCCAGCAGCCAAGAGGCGGGATGGAACACCGGGGAGCTGTTTTTT
TRBV28,NA,TRBJ2-1,NA,CASSSPGTLQANEQFF,TGTGCCAGCAGCTCCCCAGGCACTCTCCAGGCCAATGAGCAGTTCTTC
TRBV4-1,many,TRBJ2-2,NA,CASSPGTSSVGELFF,TGCGCCAGCAGCCCCGGGACCTCCTCGGTCGGGGAGCTGTTTTTT
TRBV29-1,many,TRBJ1-2,NA,CSVEDRGDWGYVYTF,TGCAGCGTTGAAGATAGAGGGGATTGGGGCTATGTCTACACCTTC
TRBV10-3,few,TRBJ2-7,TRBD1,CATMDYGQGRYEQYF,TGTGCCACCATGGACTATGGACAGGGGCGTTACGAGCAGTACTTC
TRBV18,many,TRBJ1-3,NA,CASSQNPDISGNTIYF,TGTGCCAGCTCACAAAACCCGGACATATCTGGAAACACCATATATTTT
TRBV29-1,many,TRBJ2-7,NA,CSVEEAYEQYF,TGCAGCGTTGAAGAGGCCTACGAGCAGTACTTC
TRBV4-1,many,TRBJ1-4,NA,CASSQGRGEDEKLFF,TGCGCCAGCAGCCAAGGTCGGGGGGAGGACGAAAAACTGTTTTTT
TRBV19,NA,TRBJ2-7,TRBD2,CASSPASGTAQYF,TGTGCCAGTAGTCCGGCTAGCGGGACCGCTCAGTACTTC
TRBV12-3/TRBV12-4,few,TRBJ2-7,NA,CASTPGSGRQYF,TGTGCCAGCACCCCGGGGTCGGGCCGGCAGTACTTC
TRBV9,many,TRBJ2-1,TRBD2,CASSVGASGRTYNEQFF,TGTGCCAGCAGCGTAGGGGCTAGCGGGAGGACTTACAATGAGCAGTTCTTC
TRBV6-5,NA,TRBJ2-2,TRBD2,CASSYSYQLAGVPGELFF,TGTGCCAGCAGTTACTCTTACCAACTAGCGGGAGTCCCCGGGGAGCTGTTTTTT
TRBV7-9,few,TRBJ2-2,TRBD2,CASATVQRGTGELFF,TGTGCCAGCGCAACTGTCCAGCGGGGCACCGGGGAGCTGTTTTTT
TRBV12-3/TRBV12-4,many,TRBJ1-2,NA,CASSNPGIGYTF,TGTGCCAGCAGTAACCCGGGAATTGGCTACACCTTC
TRBV19,many,TRBJ2-1,TRBD2,CASSIFSGRMSNEQFF,TGTGCCAGTAGTATTTTTAGCGGGAGGATGAGCAATGAGCAGTTCTTC
TRBV20-1,NA,TRBJ2-1,NA,CSASPREKYNEQFF,TGCAGTGCTAGCCCCCGGGAGAAGTACAATGAGCAGTTCTTC
TRBV12-3/TRBV12-4,many,TRBJ2-6,TRBD1,CASSFAGGGPGANVLTF,TGTGCCAGCAGTTTTGCAGGGGGTGGCCCTGGGGCCAACGTCCTGACTTTC
TRBV4-3,few,TRBJ2-6,NA,CASSQEASPGANVLTF,TGCGCCAGCAGCCAAGAAGCGAGTCCTGGGGCCAACGTCCTGACTTTC
TRBV20-1,few,TRBJ2-7,TRBD1,CSAAILTPRDRQYYEQYF,TGCAGTGCCGCTATTTTAACCCCCCGGGACAGGCAGTACTACGAGCAGTACTTC
TRBV18,NA,TRBJ2-2,TRBD2,CASSPTSGIYTGELFF,TGTGCCAGCTCACCGACTAGCGGGATTTATACCGGGGAGCTGTTTTTT
TRBV18,NA,TRBJ2-5,NA,CASSPPSRASETQYF,TGTGCCAGCTCACCACCGTCACGAGCTAGCGAGACCCAGTACTTC
TRBV19,few,TRBJ2-1,NA,CASLGGGHDEQFF,TGTGCCAGCTTGGGGGGGGGGCACGATGAGCAGTTCTTC
TRBV20-1,many,TRBJ2-5,NA,CSAPRAQETQYF,TGCAGTGCTCCGCGGGCCCAAGAGACCCAGTACTTC
TRBV5-1,many,TRBJ1-2,NA,CASSEGRAPGGYTF,TGCGCCAGCAGCGAAGGCAGGGCCCCCGGGGGCTACACCTTC
TRBV9,NA,TRBJ2-1,NA,CASSHPRRSYEQFF,TGTGCCAGCAGCCATCCCCGAAGGTCCTACGAGCAGTTCTTC